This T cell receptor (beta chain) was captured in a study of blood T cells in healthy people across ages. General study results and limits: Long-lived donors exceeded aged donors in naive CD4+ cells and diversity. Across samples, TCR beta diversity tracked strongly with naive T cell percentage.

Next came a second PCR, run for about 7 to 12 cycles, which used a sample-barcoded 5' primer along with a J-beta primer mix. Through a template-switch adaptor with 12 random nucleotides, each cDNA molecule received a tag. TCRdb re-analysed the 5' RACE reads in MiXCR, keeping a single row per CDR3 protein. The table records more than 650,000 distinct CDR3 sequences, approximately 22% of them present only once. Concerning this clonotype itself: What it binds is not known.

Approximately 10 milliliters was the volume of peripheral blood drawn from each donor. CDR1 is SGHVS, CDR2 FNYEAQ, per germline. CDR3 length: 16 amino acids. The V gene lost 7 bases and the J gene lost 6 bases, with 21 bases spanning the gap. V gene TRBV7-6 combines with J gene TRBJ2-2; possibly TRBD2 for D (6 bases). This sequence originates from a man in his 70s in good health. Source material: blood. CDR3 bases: TGTGCCAGCAACTTTTTCGGTCGGGGAGGCTCCGGGGAGCTGTTTTTT. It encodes CASNFFGRGGSGELFF.